Each of the 8 T cell receptor beta chains below was sequenced from the same sample in a study of T cell changes during pregnancy in multiple sclerosis. Produced via immunoSEQ multiplex PCR; TCRdb's table is partial and in-frame only. Of approximately 61,000 clones in the sample, over 85% were seen once. This specimen consisted of peripheral blood, obtained in the first trimester of pregnancy. Receptors were obtained from a female donor in good health, enrolled as a control in a pregnancy study.

The chain joins TRBV6-1 to TRBJ1-2, with 10 bases fitting TRBD1. CDR3 length: 13 amino acids. Germline CDR1 MNHNS, CDR2 SASEGT. Trimming took 6 bases from V and 7 from J; bases not matched to a gene: 5. The CDR3 DNA reads as TGTGCCAGCAGCACCGGGACAGGGGCTGGCTACACCTTC. Translating gives CASSTGTGAGYTF.

The chain links TRBV28 to TRBJ2-6; possible D gene TRBD1, 6 bases. The length of the CDR3 is 14 residues. V was shortened by 4 bases and J by 2 bases, with 6 bases between the two germline ends. The germline V gene has CDR1 MDHEN and CDR2 SYDVKM. The CDR3 loop is CASSSGAGANVLTF. Written as DNA, the CDR3 is TGTGCCAGCAGTTCAGGGGCTGGGGCCAACGTCCTGACTTTC.

This clone was seen just once. V usage is TRBV30 and J usage is TRBJ1-2, with 7 bases that match TRBD1. This CDR3 is built from 13 residues. J was trimmed by 4 bases and V by 3 bases; bases with no gene match: 5. Per the germline V gene, CDR1 is GTSNPN and CDR2 is SVGIG (reference sequence). The CDR3 region has the DNA TGTGCCTGGAGGGACTACAGGGGCTATGGCTACACCTTC. Translated, it gives CAWRDYRGYGYTF. The full variable domain, completed using reference TRBV30 and TRBJ1-2, is SQTIHQWPATLVQPVGSPLSLECTVEGTSNPNLYWYRQAAGRGLQLLFYSVGIGQISSEVPQNLSASRPQDRQFILSSKKLLLSDSGFYLCAWRDYRGYGYTFGSGTRLTVV.

The chain joins TRBV11-2 to TRBJ2-3; D unclear. Trimming took off 1 base at V and 5 bases at J, with 4 bases between the two ends. Germline V gene lookup returns CDR1 SGHAT and CDR2 FQNNGV. CDR3 length: 12 residues. The CDR3 reads CASSLARDTQYF. The CDR3 nucleotides read TGTGCCAGCAGCTTAGCCCGAGATACGCAGTATTTT.

J is TRBJ1-4 and V is TRBV25-1; 7 bases agree with TRBD1. The trim removed 4 bases at V and 14 bases at J, leaving 10 bases unmatched. The CDR3 is made up of 13 amino acids. Germline CDR1 reads MGHDK; CDR2 reads SYGVNS. CDR3 sequence: CASSATGQTKLFF. The DNA for the CDR3 is TGTGCCAGCAGTGCAACGGGACAGACAAAGCTGTTTTTT.

CDR3 loop: CASSRDRGRNQPQHF. Written as DNA, the CDR3 is TGTGCCAGCAGCAGGGACAGGGGGCGGAATCAGCCCCAGCATTTT. The rearrangement joins TRBV7-8 to TRBJ1-5; 12 nucleotides align to TRBD1. Germline lookup yields CDR1 SGHVS and CDR2 FQNEAQ. This CDR3 has 15 residues. Losses at the gene ends were 5 bases for V and 4 bases for J; bases not matched to a gene: 3.

V is TRBV28 and J is TRBJ2-1; 8 nucleotides match TRBD1. Trimming took 2 bases from V and 9 from J; bases not matched to a gene: 6. In germline, CDR1 is MDHEN, CDR2 SYDVKM. There are 14 residues in the CDR3. CDR3 DNA sequence: TGTGCCAGCAGTTTAGTGACAGGGGCGGGTGAGCAGTTCTTC. Amino acids: CASSLVTGAGEQFF.

This clone was observed once. The chain links TRBV27 to TRBJ1-1; TRBD1 is a possible D gene (5 bases). V dropped 3 bases and J dropped 1 base, with 12 bases sitting between them. Germline V gene data show CDR1 as MNHEY and CDR2 as SMNVEV (reference sequence). This CDR3 spans 15 amino acids. Here the CDR3 DNA reads TGTGCCAGCAGTTTGGCGGGGGTCGGGAACACTGAAGCTTTCTTT. Translating gives CASSLAGVGNTEAFF.